This T cell receptor (beta chain) derives from a study of beta chain features in type 1 diabetes. Notes on the study in general: Healthy donors had naive, central memory and Treg TCRB repertoires that appeared less similar than those seen among patients. Patients with Type 1 diabetes showed moderately but significantly shorter TCRB CDR3s in all four CD4+ subsets.

With respect to this clone: The antigen remains unidentified.

J was trimmed by 6 bases and V by 2 bases; bases with no gene match: 5. Germline values: CDR1 GTSNPN, CDR2 SVGIG (reference sequence). The CDR3 length is 15 residues. The isolated RNA, all of it, was reverse transcribed, so expressed TCRB transcripts were what got sequenced. The method was immunoSEQ multiplex PCR; TCRdb's version includes in-frame clones alone and lacks a portion of them. The sample holds a few hundred thousand clones, around 24% seen once. Sorted cells reached over 95% purity in every population. The chain recombines TRBV30 with TRBJ2-1; 12 bases fit TRBD2. The sequence came from a young woman with type 1 diabetes. Sequenced: naive CD4+ T cells from blood. The CDR3 is CAWSLAGGRRNEQFF. Here the CDR3 DNA reads TGTGCCTGGAGTCTAGCGGGAGGGCGACGCAATGAGCAGTTCTTC.